This T cell receptor beta chain was obtained from a study of cytomegalovirus exposure and HLA in healthy donors. Both 60 Vbeta primers and 13 Jbeta primers went into the PCR. TCRdb's copy holds only in-frame clones and misses some; the assay was immunoSEQ multiplex PCR. This sample has about 130,000 clones, with 70% to 75% found just once. Germline V gene sequence: CDR1 SQVTM, CDR2 ANQGSEA. The CDR3 runs 15 residues. J was trimmed by 2 bases and V by 4 bases; bases with no gene match: 5. The V call is TRBV29-1, the J call TRBJ2-7, with 13 bases identical to TRBD2. This sequence originates from a male donor in good health and CMV-seronegative. The specimen sequenced was PBMCs. CDR3 in DNA: TGCAGCGTTGCACTAGCGGGAGGGCATGCCTACGAGCAGTACTTC. Translating it yields CSVALAGGHAYEQYF.